Below, one T cell receptor beta chain is given with its context. Its antigen is not known. These data belong to a study of early T cells in non-severe SARS-CoV-2 infection. The wider study: The authors sequenced bulk RNA from unsorted whole blood, leaving chains unpaired. Study-wide findings and caveats: VDJdb matching favored anti-spike CD8 responses, missing private and CD4 specificities.

The V end was cut by 3 bases, the J end by 0 bases, with 7 bases between. The CDR3 extends over 13 amino acids. The germline V gene encodes CDR1 SGDLS and CDR2 YYNGEE. Attachment of unique molecular identifiers to individual cDNA molecules was performed. Using its own MiXCR run on the 5' RACE reads, TCRdb lists one record per CDR3 protein. The table has fewer than 120,000 distinct CDR3 sequences, around 13% seen once. This chain links TRBV9 with TRBJ2-7; D may be TRBD1 (5 bases). The sequenced sample was whole blood, obtained at baseline. This receptor was taken from an adult who was a healthcare worker with PCR-confirmed SARS-CoV-2 infection or an uninfected control (not recorded which). The DNA for the CDR3 is TGTGCCAGCAGCGCAGGGCCCTCCTACGAGCAGTACTTC. Translated: CASSAGPSYEQYF.